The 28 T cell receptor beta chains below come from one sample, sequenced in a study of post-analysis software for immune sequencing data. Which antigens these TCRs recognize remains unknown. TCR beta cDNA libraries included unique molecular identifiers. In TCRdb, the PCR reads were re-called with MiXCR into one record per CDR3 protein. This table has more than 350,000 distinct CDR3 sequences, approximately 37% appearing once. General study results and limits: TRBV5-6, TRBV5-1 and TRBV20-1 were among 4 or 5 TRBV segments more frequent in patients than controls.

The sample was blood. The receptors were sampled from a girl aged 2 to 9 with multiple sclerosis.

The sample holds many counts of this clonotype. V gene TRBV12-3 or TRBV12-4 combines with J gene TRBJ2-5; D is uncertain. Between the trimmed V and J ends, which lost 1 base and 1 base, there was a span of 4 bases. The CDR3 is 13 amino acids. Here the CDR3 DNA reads TGTGCCAGCAGTTTAGGCCCCCAAGAGACCCAGTACTTC. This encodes CASSLGPQETQYF.

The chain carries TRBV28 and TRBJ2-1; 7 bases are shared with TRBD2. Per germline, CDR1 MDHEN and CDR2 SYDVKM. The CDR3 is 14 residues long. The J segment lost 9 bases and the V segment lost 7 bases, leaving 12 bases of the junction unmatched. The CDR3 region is CASTRAGGGVEQFF. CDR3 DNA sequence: TGTGCCAGCACCCGGGCTGGGGGAGGGGTTGAGCAGTTCTTC.

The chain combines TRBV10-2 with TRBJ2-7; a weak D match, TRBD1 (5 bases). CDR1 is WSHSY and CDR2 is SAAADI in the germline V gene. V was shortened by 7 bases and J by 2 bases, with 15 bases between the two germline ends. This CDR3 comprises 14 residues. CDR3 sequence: CASNGHDGPYEQYF. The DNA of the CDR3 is TGCGCCAGCAATGGACACGATGGCCCCTACGAGCAGTACTTC.

Here the CDR3 DNA reads TGTGCCAGCAGCCGACTCGCTGCGGACACAGATACGCAGTATTTT. Translation: CASSRLAADTDTQYF. The rearrangement joins TRBV6-5 to TRBJ2-3; unclear D gene. Deletions cut 6 bases from V and 2 bases from J, with 15 bases between. CDR3 length: 15 residues. CDR1 is MNHEY and CDR2 is SVGAGI in the germline V gene.

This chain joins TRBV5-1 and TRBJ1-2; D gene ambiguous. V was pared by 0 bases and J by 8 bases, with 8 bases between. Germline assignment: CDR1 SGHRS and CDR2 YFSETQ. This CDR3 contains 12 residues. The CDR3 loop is CASSLDFAGYTF. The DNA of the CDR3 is TGCGCCAGCAGCTTGGATTTTGCCGGCTACACCTTC.

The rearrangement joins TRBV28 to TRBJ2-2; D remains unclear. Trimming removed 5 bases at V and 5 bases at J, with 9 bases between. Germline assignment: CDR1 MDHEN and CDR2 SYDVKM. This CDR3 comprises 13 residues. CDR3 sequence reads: CASSERRTGELFF. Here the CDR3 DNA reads TGTGCCAGCAGTGAACGCAGAACCGGGGAGCTGTTTTTT.

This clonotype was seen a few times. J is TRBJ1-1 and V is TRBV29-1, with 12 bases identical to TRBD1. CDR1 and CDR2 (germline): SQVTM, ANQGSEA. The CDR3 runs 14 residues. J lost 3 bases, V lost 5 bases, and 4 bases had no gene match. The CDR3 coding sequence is TGCAGCGTTCGGGACAGGGGGCGAGACACTGAAGCTTTCTTT. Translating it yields CSVRDRGRDTEAFF.

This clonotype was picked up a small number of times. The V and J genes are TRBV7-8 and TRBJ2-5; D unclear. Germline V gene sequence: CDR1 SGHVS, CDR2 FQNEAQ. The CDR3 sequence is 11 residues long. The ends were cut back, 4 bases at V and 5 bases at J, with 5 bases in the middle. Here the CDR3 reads CASSSVETQYF. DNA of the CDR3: TGTGCCAGCAGCTCGGTGGAGACCCAGTACTTC. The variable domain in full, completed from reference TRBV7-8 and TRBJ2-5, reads GAGVSQSPRYKVAKRGQDVALRCDPISGHVSLFWYQQALGQGPEFLTYFQNEAQLDKSGLPSDRFFAERPEGSVSTLKIQRTQQEDSAVYLCASSSVETQYFGPGTRLLVL.

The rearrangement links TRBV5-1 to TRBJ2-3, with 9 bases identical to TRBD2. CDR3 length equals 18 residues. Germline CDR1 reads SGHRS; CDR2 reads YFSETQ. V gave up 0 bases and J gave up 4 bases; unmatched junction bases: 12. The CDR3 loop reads CASSLAKIAGVGSDTQYF. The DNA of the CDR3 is TGCGCCAGCAGCTTGGCCAAGATAGCGGGAGTAGGGTCAGATACGCAGTATTTT. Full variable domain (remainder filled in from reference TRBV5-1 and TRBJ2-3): KAGVTQTPRYLIKTRGQQVTLSCSPISGHRSVSWYQQTPGQGLQFLFEYFSETQRNKGNFPGRFSGRQFSNSRSEMNVSTLELGDSALYLCASSLAKIAGVGSDTQYFGPGTRLTVL.

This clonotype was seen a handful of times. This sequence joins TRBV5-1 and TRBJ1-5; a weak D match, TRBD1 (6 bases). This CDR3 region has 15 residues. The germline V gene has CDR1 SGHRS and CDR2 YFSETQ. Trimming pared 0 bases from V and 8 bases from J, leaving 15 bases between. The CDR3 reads CASSLGSGAGEPQHF. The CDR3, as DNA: TGCGCCAGCAGCTTGGGGTCAGGGGCAGGAGAGCCCCAGCATTTT.

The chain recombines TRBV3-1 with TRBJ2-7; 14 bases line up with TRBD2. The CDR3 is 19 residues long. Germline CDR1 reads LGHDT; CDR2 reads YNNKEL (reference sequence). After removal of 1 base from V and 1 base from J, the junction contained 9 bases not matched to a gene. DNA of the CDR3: TGTGCCAGCAGCCAAGGACTACCGGGACTAGCGGGAGTTTCCTACGAGCAGTACTTC. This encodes CASSQGLPGLAGVSYEQYF.

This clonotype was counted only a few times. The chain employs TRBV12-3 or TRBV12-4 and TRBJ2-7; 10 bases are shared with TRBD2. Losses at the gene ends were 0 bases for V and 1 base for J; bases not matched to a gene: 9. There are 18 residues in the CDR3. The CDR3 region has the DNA TGTGCCAGCAGTTTAGCGCGGGGGGCTAGCGGGAGATCCTACGAGCAGTACTTC. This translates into CASSLARGASGRSYEQYF.

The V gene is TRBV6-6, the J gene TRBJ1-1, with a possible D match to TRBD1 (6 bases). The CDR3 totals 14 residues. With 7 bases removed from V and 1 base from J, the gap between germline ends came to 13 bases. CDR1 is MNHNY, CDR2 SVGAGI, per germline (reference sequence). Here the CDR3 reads CASITGQTNTEAFF. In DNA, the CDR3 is TGTGCCAGCATCACGGGACAAACGAACACTGAAGCTTTCTTT.

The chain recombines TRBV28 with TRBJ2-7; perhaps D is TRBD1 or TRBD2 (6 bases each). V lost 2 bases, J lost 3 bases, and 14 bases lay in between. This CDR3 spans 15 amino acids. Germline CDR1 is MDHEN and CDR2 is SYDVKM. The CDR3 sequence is CASSLLTGAGYEQYF. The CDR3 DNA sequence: TGTGCCAGCAGTTTACTTACGGGGGCCGGCTACGAGCAGTACTTC.

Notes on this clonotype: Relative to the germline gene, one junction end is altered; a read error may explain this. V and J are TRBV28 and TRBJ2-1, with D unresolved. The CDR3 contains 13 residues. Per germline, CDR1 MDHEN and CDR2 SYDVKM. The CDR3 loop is CTSSSREDNEQFF. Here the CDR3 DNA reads TGTACCAGCAGTTCCCGTGAGGACAATGAGCAGTTCTTC.

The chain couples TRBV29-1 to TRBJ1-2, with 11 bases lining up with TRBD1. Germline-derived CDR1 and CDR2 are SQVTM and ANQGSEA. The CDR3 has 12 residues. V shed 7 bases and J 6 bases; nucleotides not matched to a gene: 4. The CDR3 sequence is CSAPDRGHGYTF. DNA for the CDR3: TGCAGCGCCCCGGACAGGGGGCATGGCTACACCTTC.

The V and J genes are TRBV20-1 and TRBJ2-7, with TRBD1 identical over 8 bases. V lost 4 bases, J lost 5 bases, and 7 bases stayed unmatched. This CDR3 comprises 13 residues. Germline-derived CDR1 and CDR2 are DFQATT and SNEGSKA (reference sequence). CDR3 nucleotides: TGCAGTGCTAAGACGACAGGGGTCAACGAGCAGTACTTC. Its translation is CSAKTTGVNEQYF.

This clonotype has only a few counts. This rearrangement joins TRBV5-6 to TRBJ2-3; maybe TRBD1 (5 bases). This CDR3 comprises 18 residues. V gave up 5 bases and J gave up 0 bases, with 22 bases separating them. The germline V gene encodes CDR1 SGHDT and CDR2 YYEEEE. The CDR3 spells CASSLGELSASSTDTQYF. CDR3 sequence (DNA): TGTGCCAGCAGTTTAGGGGAATTGTCGGCATCCAGCACAGATACGCAGTATTTT.

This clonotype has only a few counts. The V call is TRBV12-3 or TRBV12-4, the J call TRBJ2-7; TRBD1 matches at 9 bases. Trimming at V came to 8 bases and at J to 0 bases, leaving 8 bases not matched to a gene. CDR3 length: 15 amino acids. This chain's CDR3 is CASGPRDRASYEQYF. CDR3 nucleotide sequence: TGTGCCAGCGGTCCCAGGGACAGGGCCTCCTACGAGCAGTACTTC.

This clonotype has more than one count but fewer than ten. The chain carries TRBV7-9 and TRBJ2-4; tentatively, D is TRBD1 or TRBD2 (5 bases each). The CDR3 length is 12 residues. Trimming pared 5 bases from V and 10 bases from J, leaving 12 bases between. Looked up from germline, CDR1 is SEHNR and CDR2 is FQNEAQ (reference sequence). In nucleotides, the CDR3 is TGTGCCAGCAGCCCCGGGACGAGAATTCAGTACTTC. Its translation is CASSPGTRIQYF.

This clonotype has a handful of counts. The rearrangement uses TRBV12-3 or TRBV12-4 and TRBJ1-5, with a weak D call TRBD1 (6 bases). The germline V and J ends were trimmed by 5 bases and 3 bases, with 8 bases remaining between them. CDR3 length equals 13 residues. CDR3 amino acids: CASSAGDNQPQHF. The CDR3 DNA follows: TGTGCCAGCAGTGCAGGGGACAATCAGCCCCAGCATTTT.

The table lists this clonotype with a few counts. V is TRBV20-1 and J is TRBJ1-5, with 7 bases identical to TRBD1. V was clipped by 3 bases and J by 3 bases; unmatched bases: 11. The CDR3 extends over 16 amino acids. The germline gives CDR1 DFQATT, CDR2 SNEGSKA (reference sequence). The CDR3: CSASAAEGANNQPQHF. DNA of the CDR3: TGCAGTGCTAGTGCGGCGGAGGGGGCGAACAATCAGCCCCAGCATTTT.

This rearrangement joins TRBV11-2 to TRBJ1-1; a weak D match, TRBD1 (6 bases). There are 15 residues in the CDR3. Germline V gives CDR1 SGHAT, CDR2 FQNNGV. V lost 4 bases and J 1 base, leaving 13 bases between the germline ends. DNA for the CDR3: TGTGCCAGCAGCTCAAACAGGGCCAAGAACACTGAAGCTTTCTTT. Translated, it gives CASSSNRAKNTEAFF.

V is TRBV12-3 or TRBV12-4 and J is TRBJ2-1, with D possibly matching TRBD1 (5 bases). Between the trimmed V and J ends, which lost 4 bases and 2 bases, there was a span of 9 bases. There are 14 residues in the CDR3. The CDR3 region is CASSYQGAYNEQFF. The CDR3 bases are TGTGCCAGCAGTTATCAGGGTGCCTACAATGAGCAGTTCTTC.

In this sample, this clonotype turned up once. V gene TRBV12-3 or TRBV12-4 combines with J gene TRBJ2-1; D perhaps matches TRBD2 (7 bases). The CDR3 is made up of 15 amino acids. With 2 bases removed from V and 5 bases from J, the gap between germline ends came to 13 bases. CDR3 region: CASSLIRGGDNEQFF. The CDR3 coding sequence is TGTGCCAGCAGTTTAATTAGGGGGGGGGACAATGAGCAGTTCTTC.

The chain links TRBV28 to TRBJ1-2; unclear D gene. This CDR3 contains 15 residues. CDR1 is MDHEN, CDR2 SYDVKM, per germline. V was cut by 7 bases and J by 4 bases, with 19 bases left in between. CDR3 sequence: CASTREGRYSYGYTF. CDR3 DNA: TGTGCCAGCACCCGTGAGGGTCGCTACTCCTATGGCTACACCTTC.

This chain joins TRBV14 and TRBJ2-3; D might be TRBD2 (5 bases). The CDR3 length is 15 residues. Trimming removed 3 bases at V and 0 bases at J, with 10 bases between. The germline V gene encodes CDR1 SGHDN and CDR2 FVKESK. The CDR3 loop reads CASSQARTSTDTQYF. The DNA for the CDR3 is TGTGCCAGCAGCCAGGCCCGGACTAGCACAGATACGCAGTATTTT.

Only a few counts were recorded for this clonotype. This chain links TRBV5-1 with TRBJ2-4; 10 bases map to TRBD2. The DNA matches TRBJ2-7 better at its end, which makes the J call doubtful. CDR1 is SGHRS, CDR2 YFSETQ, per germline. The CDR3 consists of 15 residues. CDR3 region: CASSSLAGVIYEQYF. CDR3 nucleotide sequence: TGCGCCAGCAGCTCCCTAGCGGGGGTGATCTACGAGCAGTACTTC.